This TCR beta chain was sequenced in a study of graft-versus-host responses after intestinal transplantation. The wider study: Every one of the recipients received anti-thymocyte globulin induction and afterwards took tacrolimus and steroids for about 3 years.

This CDR3 contains 13 residues. Per the germline V gene, CDR1 is ENHRY and CDR2 is SYGVKD. V was pared by 3 bases and J by 4 bases, with 9 bases between. On this clone itself: Antigen unknown.

Here immunoSEQ multiplex PCR was the method, and the copy in TCRdb shows in-frame clones only, minus some. The sample lists 75,000 to 90,000 clones; 70% to 90% were seen once. Study results and limitations: There was an association between peak levels of circulating GvH clones and early post-transplant HvG declines. Patients with graft-donor T cell macrochimerism had high graft-versus-host to host-versus-graft clonal ratios in allografts.

This chain connects TRBV10-3 to TRBJ1-2, with a tentative D call TRBD1 (5 bases). The receptor comes from a human donor who received an intestinal transplant. The sample in question was unstimulated CD4+ T cells sorted from spleen or lymph node cells, obtained before intestinal transplant. The CDR3 DNA follows: TGTGCCATCAGTGAAGGGGAACCCTATGGCTACACCTTC. Translating gives CAISEGEPYGYTF.